This record covers a single T cell receptor (beta chain). This clone was counted many times. What this receptor recognizes is not known. Since the receptor is from a mouse, mouse gene names and germline sequences apply. The read terminates 4 residues ahead of where the CDR3 ends, so the germline J gene completes it. The sample belongs to a study of CD8+ T cells in alopecia areata (dated by TCRdb to the late 2010s). Describing the broader study: Female C3H/HeJ recipients, 7-10 weeks old, were grafted with skin from C3H/HeJ donors with spontaneous alopecia (about 6-12 months old). On the human side, TCRbeta sequencing was run on scalp tissue and on sorted CD4+ and CD8+ peripheral blood T cells from healthy controls and from alopecia areata patients with either patchy or totalis/universalis disease. High-throughput TCRbeta sequencing was used to examine T cell clonal expansion in alopecia areata in both the C3H/HeJ mouse model and human patients. Scalp clonality was compared among normal scalp (n=4), patchy alopecia areata scalp (n=8), and alopecia totalis/universalis scalp (n=8). The RNA source kit depended on sample type: the PAXgene miRNA kit for fixed scalp, the miRNeasy kit for PBMCs, and the RNeasy kit for mouse skin. TCRbeta CDR3 regions were amplified by immunoSEQ multiplex PCR with 35 Vbeta forward and 13 Jbeta reverse primers.

The study at large found these results: TCR sequences shared between patients were less clear than in mice, possibly partly because of HLA diversity in the patient population. Resident alphabeta T cells in normal human skin are also sequenced, complicating scalp TCR repertoire analysis, unlike mouse skin dominated by gammadelta T cells. Compared with normal scalp, lesional scalp, particularly in alopecia totalis/universalis, had higher clonality and more expanded CD8+ clones, which suggests antigenic drive.

The library was built by means of the immunoSEQ multiplex PCR assay. To provide template for TCR sequencing, every sample had RNA extracted and reverse transcribed into cDNA. SuperScript III was used to make first-strand cDNA, primed with a 2:1 mix of oligo-dT and random hexamers. A synthetic immune receptor repertoire was used to measure amplification bias, and any remaining bias was corrected computationally. Libraries were sequenced on Illumina HiSeq using 60 bp reads that covered the CDR3 and were read from J toward V. As for how the authors treated the data: Raw reads were preprocessed to remove errors, and CDR3 was defined by IMGT conventions from the conserved cysteine to phenylalanine. Clonality was calculated as 1 minus Shannon entropy normalized by log2 of the number of productive unique TCRs. CD4 or CD8 identity of scalp clones was inferred by cross-referencing scalp TCRbeta sequences with sorted blood CD4 and CD8 repertoires. The table comes from immuneACCESS by way of TCRdb, which keeps in-frame sequences with V and J called. Part of the clones is missing from these tables; in studies checked, under half for an unresolved V gene and the rest for unknown reasons. Clonal size and the V and J genes are those of that table, whereas D and trimming came from the DNA. This sample includes 15,000 to 20,000 clones, and none of them was observed just once. The ten largest clones capture 31% of the sample.

There are 15 amino acids in the CDR3, from cysteine to phenylalanine inclusive. The 33 bases shown cover part of the CDR3, and their frame starts at base 1. In the germline V gene (reference sequence), CDR1 corresponds to FNHDT and CDR2 to SITEND. Cells from mouse cutaneous lymph nodes were pooled, stained for CD4, CD8alpha, NKG2D, NKG2ACE and other markers, and then sorted on a BD Influx. The chain uses TRBV19 and TRBJ2-7; TRBD2 matches 9 bases in the middle. This sequence originates from a C3H/HeJ mouse with alopecia areata. The MHC haplotype that this mouse strain carries is H2-k. The sample taken for sequencing was CD8+ T cells sorted from a lymph node. CDR3 sequence: CASSIETGGEYEQYF. The part of the CDR3 DNA that was read is TGTGCCAGCAGTATAGAGACTGGGGGAGAGTAT.